The rows below give T cell receptor beta chains drawn from one sample of a study of T cells after yellow fever vaccination. From the 5' RACE reads, TCRdb called clonotypes with MiXCR, one entry per CDR3 protein. The sample contains 300,000 to 400,000 distinct CDR3 sequences, roughly 6.2% of which appear only once. Sequenced here: PBMCs, sampled 5 days after the yellow fever booster vaccination. The receptors derive from a man aged 25 to 45 who received the YFV17D yellow fever vaccine. The CDR3 runs from the conserved cysteine through the conserved F or W. D genes are given only for firm matches. Some rows have no size entry. The others give once, few or many, or a class for an expanded clone.

v_call	clone_size	d_call	j_call	cdr3_aa	cdr3_nt
TRBV7-2	few	NA	TRBJ2-3	CASSFSGRRSYTDTQYF	TGTGCCAGCAGCTTTTCCGGACGGAGGAGTTACACAGATACGCAGTATTTT
TRBV3-1	many	NA	TRBJ2-1	CASGYFTGDMYNEQFF	TGTGCCAGCGGCTACTTCACAGGAGACATGTACAATGAGCAGTTCTTC
TRBV28	many	TRBD1	TRBJ2-5	CASRTQGAGEETQYF	TGTGCCAGCAGAACACAGGGGGCAGGGGAAGAGACCCAGTACTTC
TRBV4-1	NA	NA	TRBJ1-1	CASSPFLGARGTEAFF	TGCGCCAGCAGCCCATTTTTGGGGGCGCGGGGCACTGAAGCTTTCTTT
TRBV5-4	NA	NA	TRBJ2-1	CASSQTKRDPNEQFF	TGTGCCAGCAGCCAAACCAAGAGGGACCCCAATGAGCAGTTCTTC
TRBV6-1	NA	TRBD2	TRBJ2-5	CASSGPGTSGRLQETQYF	TGTGCCAGCAGCGGACCCGGGACTAGCGGGAGACTCCAAGAGACCCAGTACTTC
TRBV10-3	few	TRBD2	TRBJ2-1	CAIKGETSGKSSYNEQFF	TGTGCCATCAAGGGGGAAACTAGCGGGAAGAGCTCCTACAATGAGCAGTTCTTC
TRBV28	few	NA	TRBJ1-3	CASSLTGNTIYF	TGTGCCAGCAGTCTCACTGGAAACACCATATATTTT
TRBV7-2	many	TRBD1	TRBJ2-3	CASSKQGSDTQYF	TGTGCCAGCAGCAAACAGGGGTCAGATACGCAGTATTTT
TRBV29-1	NA	NA	TRBJ2-5	CSVGGAQYF	TGCAGCGTTGGTGGGGCCCAGTACTTC
TRBV11-2	many	TRBD2	TRBJ2-7	CASSLSSGRRGTYEQYF	TGTGCCAGCAGCTTATCTAGCGGGAGAAGAGGGACCTACGAGCAGTACTTC
TRBV2	few	NA	TRBJ1-4	CASKDGGGGKLFF	TGTGCCAGCAAAGACGGAGGGGGGGGAAAACTGTTTTTT
TRBV11-2	many	TRBD1	TRBJ2-7	CASSLRGTGRSVGYEQYF	TGTGCCAGCAGCTTGAGAGGGACAGGGCGTTCTGTTGGGTACGAGCAGTACTTC
TRBV7-2	NA	NA	TRBJ2-1	CASSLSPFEQFF	TGTGCCAGCAGCTTATCTCCGTTTGAGCAGTTCTTC
TRBV7-3	NA	NA	TRBJ2-1	CASSLTPVNEQFF	TGTGCCAGCAGCTTAACTCCTGTAAATGAGCAGTTCTTC
TRBV29-1	NA	TRBD2	TRBJ2-1	CSVAGLAGGVGEQFF	TGCAGCGTAGCGGGACTAGCGGGAGGAGTAGGTGAGCAGTTCTTC
TRBV9	NA	TRBD2	TRBJ2-3	CASSALAGGATDTQYF	TGTGCCAGCAGCGCTCTAGCGGGAGGAGCCACAGATACGCAGTATTTT
TRBV20-1	NA	TRBD1	TRBJ1-5	CSGQGASNQPQHF	TGCAGTGGTCAGGGGGCGAGCAATCAGCCCCAGCATTTT
TRBV20-1	NA	NA	TRBJ2-5	CSASFVPLGGETQYF	TGCAGTGCTAGTTTCGTACCCCTAGGGGGGGAGACCCAGTACTTC
TRBV4-1	few	NA	TRBJ2-5	CASSQDPQRRETQYF	TGCGCCAGCAGCCAAGACCCCCAGCGACGGGAGACCCAGTACTTC
TRBV5-6	many	TRBD2	TRBJ2-7	CASSFGTTFEQYF	TGTGCCAGCAGCTTTGGGACTACCTTCGAGCAGTACTTC